Detailed here is one T cell receptor beta chain. Its specificity is unknown. Other nucleotide sequences in the sample specify the same CDR3. Every isolated RNA sample was fully reverse transcribed, so sequencing captured expressed TCRB transcripts. Reads from naive, central memory and regulatory T cell samples averaged about 3.3 million. The method was immunoSEQ multiplex PCR; TCRdb's version includes in-frame clones alone and lacks a portion of them. The data hold about 160,000 clones, with 7.5% to 9.5% observed a single time. Sorted populations all exceeded 98% purity. Per germline, CDR1 SGHNT and CDR2 YYREEE (reference sequence). Trimming cost V 4 bases and J 4 bases; bases outside gene matches: 5. The CDR3 totals 14 residues. This sample was taken from a study of beta chain features in type 1 diabetes. Whole-study results and caveats: A greater similarity of naive, central memory and Treg TCRB repertoires was seen among patients than among healthy donors. There was a possibility that cDNA sequencing over-represented cells with high TCR expression.

The specimen sequenced was central memory CD4+ T cells from blood. This clonotype was sampled from a woman under 30 in good health. The V gene is TRBV5-4, the J gene TRBJ2-5; 9 nucleotides match TRBD1. CDR3 loop: CASSPDRGGETQYF. The CDR3 nucleotides read TGTGCCAGCAGCCCAGACAGGGGGGGAGAGACCCAGTACTTC.